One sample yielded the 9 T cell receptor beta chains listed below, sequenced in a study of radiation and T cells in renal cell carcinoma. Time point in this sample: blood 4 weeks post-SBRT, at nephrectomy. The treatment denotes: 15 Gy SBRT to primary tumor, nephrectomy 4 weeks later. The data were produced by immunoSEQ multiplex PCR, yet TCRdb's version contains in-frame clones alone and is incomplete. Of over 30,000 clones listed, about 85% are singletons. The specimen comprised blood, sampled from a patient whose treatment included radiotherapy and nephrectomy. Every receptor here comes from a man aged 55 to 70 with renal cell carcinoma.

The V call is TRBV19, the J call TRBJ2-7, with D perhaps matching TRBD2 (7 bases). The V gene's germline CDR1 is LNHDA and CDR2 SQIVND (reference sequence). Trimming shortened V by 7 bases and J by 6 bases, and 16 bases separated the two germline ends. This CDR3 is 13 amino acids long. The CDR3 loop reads CASMVGGDGEQYF. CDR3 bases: TGTGCCAGTATGGTAGGGGGGGACGGCGAGCAGTACTTC.

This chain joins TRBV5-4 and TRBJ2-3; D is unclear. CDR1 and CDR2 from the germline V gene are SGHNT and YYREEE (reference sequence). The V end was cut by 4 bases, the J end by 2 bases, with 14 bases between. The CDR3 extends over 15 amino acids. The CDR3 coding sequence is TGTGCCAGCAGCCTGCCCGAGACTTTCACAGATACGCAGTATTTT. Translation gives CASSLPETFTDTQYF.

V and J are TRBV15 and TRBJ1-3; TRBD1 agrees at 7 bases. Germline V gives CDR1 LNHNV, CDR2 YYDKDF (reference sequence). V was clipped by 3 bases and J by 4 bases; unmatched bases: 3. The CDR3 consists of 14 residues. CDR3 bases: TGTGCCACCAGCAGGGGACAGCTGGGAAACACCATATATTTT. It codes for CATSRGQLGNTIYF.

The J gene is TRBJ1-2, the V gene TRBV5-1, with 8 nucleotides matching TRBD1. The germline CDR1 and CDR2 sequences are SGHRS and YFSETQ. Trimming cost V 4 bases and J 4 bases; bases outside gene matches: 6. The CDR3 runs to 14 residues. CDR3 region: CASSQGTGIYGYTF. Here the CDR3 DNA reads TGCGCCAGCAGCCAAGGGACAGGTATCTATGGCTACACCTTC.

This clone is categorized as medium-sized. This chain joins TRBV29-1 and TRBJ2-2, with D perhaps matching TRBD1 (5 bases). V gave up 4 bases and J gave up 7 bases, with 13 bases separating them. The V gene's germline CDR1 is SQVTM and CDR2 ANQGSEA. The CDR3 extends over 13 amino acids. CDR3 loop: CSVAGWQGGELFF. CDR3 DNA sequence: TGCAGCGTTGCAGGGTGGCAAGGCGGGGAGCTGTTTTTT.

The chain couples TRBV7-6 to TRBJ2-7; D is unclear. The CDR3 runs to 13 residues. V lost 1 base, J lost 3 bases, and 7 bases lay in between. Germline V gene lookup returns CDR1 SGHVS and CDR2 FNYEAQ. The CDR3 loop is CASSLGTVYEQYF. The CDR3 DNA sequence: TGTGCCAGCAGCTTAGGGACCGTCTACGAGCAGTACTTC.

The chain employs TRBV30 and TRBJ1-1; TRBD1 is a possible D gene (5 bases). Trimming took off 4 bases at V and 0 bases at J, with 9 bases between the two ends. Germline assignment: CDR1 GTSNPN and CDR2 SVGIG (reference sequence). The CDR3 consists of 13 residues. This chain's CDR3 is CAWTREMNTEAFF. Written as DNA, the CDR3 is TGTGCCTGGACCAGGGAGATGAACACTGAAGCTTTCTTT.

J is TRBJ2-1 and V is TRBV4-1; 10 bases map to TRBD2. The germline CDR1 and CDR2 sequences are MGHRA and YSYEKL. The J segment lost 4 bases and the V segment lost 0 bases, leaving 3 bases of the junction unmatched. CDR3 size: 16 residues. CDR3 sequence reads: CASSQDLLAGYNEQFF. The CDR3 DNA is TGCGCCAGCAGCCAAGATTTACTAGCGGGATACAATGAGCAGTTCTTC.

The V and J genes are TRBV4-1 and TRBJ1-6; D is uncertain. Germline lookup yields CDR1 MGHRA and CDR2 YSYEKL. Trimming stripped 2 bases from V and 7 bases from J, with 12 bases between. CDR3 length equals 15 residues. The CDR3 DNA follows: TGCGCCAGCAGCCAAATTAAGGACCTCAATTCACCCCTCCACTTT. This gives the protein CASSQIKDLNSPLHF.